This T cell receptor beta chain was sequenced in a study of shared clonotypes between healthy human individuals. This clone was recorded only once. Unsorted PBMC samples were amplified in replicate PCRs containing about 300 ng DNA, some 33,000 T cell genomes. Sequencing of unsorted PBMC DNA was carried out using ten immunoSEQ deep assay plates. Generated by immunoSEQ multiplex PCR, the TCRdb table keeps only in-frame clones and is missing some. The table lists about half a million clones, approximately 78% of them singletons. Germline V gene sequence: CDR1 SNHLY, CDR2 FYNNEI. The CDR3 contains 12 residues. V dropped 6 bases and J dropped 5 bases, with 10 bases sitting between them.

The rearrangement uses TRBV2 and TRBJ1-1, with D possibly being TRBD1 (5 bases). Input material: PBMCs. This receptor was identified in a woman aged 40 to 50 in good health. Some clones in this sample may be carry-over from other donors' samples. CDR3 loop: CASRDIWTEAFF. DNA of the CDR3: TGTGCCAGCAGGGACATATGGACTGAAGCTTTCTTT.